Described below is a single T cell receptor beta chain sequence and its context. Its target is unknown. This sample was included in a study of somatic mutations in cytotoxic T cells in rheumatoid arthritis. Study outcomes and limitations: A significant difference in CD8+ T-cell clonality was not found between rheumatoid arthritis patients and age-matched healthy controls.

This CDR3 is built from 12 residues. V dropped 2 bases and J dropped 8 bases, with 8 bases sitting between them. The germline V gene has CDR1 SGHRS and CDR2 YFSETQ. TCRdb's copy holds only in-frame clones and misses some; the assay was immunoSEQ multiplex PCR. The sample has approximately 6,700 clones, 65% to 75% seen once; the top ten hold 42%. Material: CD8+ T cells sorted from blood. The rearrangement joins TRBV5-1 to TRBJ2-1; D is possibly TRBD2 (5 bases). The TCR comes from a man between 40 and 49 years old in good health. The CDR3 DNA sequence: TGCGCCAGCAGCTTCCCCGGGGATGAGCAGTTCTTC. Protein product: CASSFPGDEQFF.